This record looks at one T cell receptor beta chain sequence and its context. This sample is part of a study of blood T cells in healthy people across ages. A second PCR of roughly 7 to 11 cycles used a sample-barcoded 5' primer and a J-beta primer mix. TCRdb reanalysed the 5' RACE reads using MiXCR and keeps one entry per CDR3 protein. The sample lists 650,000 to 1,000,000 distinct CDR3 sequences, 46% occurring once. This CDR3 is 14 amino acids long. Germline trimming cut 6 bases from V and 11 bases from J; bases unmatched to any gene: 14. Germline CDR1 and CDR2: MGHDK and SYGVNS. This clonotype was sampled from a man older than 75 in good health. The V and J genes are TRBV25-1 and TRBJ2-5; 8 bases match TRBD1. The sample was blood. The CDR3 spells CASRGQGPTYEQYF. In DNA form, the CDR3 reads TGTGCCAGCAGAGGACAGGGACCTACGTATGAGCAGTACTTC.